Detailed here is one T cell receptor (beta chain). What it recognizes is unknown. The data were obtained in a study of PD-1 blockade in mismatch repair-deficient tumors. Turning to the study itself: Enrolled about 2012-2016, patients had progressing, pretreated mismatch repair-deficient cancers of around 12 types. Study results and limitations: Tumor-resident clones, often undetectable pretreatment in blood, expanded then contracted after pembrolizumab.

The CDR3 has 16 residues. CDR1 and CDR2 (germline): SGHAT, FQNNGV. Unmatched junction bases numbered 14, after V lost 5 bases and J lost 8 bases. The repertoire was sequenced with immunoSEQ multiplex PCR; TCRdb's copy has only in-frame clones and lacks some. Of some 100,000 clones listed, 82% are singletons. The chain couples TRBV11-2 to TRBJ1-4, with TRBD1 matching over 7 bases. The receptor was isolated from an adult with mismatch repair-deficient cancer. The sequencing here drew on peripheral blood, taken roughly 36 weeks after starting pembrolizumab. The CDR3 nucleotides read TGTGCCAGCAGCGAGCAAGGGGGCGCCGAGGGGGAAAAACTGTTTTTT. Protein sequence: CASSEQGGAEGEKLFF.